The rows below give T cell receptor beta chains drawn from one sample of a study of control samples from healthy donors and cancer patients. Only in-frame clones appear in the TCRdb table, and some are missing; sequencing was by immunoSEQ multiplex PCR. The sample holds under 450,000 clones, approximately 90% seen once. The sample taken for sequencing was PBMCs. The receptors were gathered from a man aged 40-49 years with head and neck cancer. CDR3s include the opening cysteine and the closing phenylalanine or tryptophan. A D gene is named only where the DNA matches it firmly. Expanded clones are given a class, and other clones once, few, many or no size at all.

j_gene | v_gene | abundance | d_gene | CDR3nt | CDR3aa
TRBJ2-5 | TRBV11-3 | . | . | TGTGCCAGCAGCTTAGGAGGGCGGACGCAAGAGACCCAGTACTTC | CASSLGGRTQETQYF
TRBJ2-1 | TRBV11-3 | . | . | TGTGCCAGCAGCGGGTGGGTCGGCGACCCGTTCTTC | CASSGWVGDPFF
TRBJ2-7 | TRBV7-8 | . | . | TGTGCCAGCAGCTTTATGGGGGCTACCATCTACGAGCAGTACTTC | CASSFMGATIYEQYF
TRBJ2-7 | TRBV27 | . | . | TGTGCCAGCAGTCTAACCCCCAGCTCCTACGAGCAGTACTTC | CASSLTPSSYEQYF
TRBJ2-7 | TRBV5-5 | few | TRBD1 | TGTGCCAGCAGCTCGACAGGGAGACTTTCCTACGAGCAGTACTTC | CASSSTGRLSYEQYF
TRBJ2-1 | TRBV5-4 | . | TRBD2 | TGTGCCAGCTCCTGGGGACTAGCGGGAGTCAATGAGCAGTTCTTC | CASSWGLAGVNEQFF
TRBJ1-2 | TRBV29-1 | once | TRBD1 | TGCAGCGTTGAACCGGGGACAGGGGATGGCTACACCTTC | CSVEPGTGDGYTF
TRBJ1-1 | TRBV6-2/TRBV6-3 | . | . | TGTGCCAGCAGTTACCAGATTAGGGGAACTGAAGCTTTCTTT | CASSYQIRGTEAFF
TRBJ2-5 | TRBV19 | . | TRBD1 | TGTGCCAGTTCGGACGCCAGAGACAGGGCCCCAGAGACCCAGTACTTC | CASSDARDRAPETQYF
TRBJ2-1 | TRBV19 | once | TRBD2 | TGTGCCAGTAGATCTAGCGGGGCCGGCAATGAGCAGTTCTTC | CASRSSGAGNEQFF
TRBJ2-1 | TRBV6-5 | . | TRBD2 | TGTGCCAGCAGTTACGGCGGGAGGGTTGAGCAGTTCTTC | CASSYGGRVEQFF
TRBJ2-1 | TRBV29-1 | . | TRBD2 | TGCAGCGTTGGGAGCCCCCACGTACTAGCGGGAGGGCCAGGGAATGAGCAGTTCTTC | CSVGSPHVLAGGPGNEQFF
TRBJ2-5 | TRBV5-1 | . | TRBD2 | TGCGCCAGCAGCCACCGACTAGCGGGGGAAGAGACCCAGTACTTC | CASSHRLAGEETQYF
TRBJ1-5 | TRBV7-8 | . | . | TGTGCCAGCAGCTTGCTTACAGGGAACCATCAGCCCCAGCATTTT | CASSLLTGNHQPQHF